This T cell receptor (beta chain) was found in a study of blood T cell repertoires in COVID-19. Study overall: Some COVID-19 samples were acute and others convalescent; all came from the United States, Italy and Spain. The cDNA or gDNA used as material had been derived from T cells, B-cell-depleted T cells, or PBMCs.

Trimming cost V 9 bases and J 4 bases; bases outside gene matches: 5. Germline-derived CDR1 and CDR2 are KGHDR and SFDVKD. The CDR3 consists of 14 residues. Produced via immunoSEQ multiplex PCR; TCRdb's table is partial and in-frame only. The table has 370,000 or so clones, about 80% seen once. The sample was peripheral blood. The TCR comes from a human donor with acute or convalescent COVID-19. The donor label of this sample is uncertain. The chain joins TRBV24-1 to TRBJ2-1; 10 bases are a match to TRBD1. CDR3 sequence (DNA): TGTGCCACCGGGACAGGGGATTATTACAATGAGCAGTTCTTC. This sequence encodes CATGTGDYYNEQFF.